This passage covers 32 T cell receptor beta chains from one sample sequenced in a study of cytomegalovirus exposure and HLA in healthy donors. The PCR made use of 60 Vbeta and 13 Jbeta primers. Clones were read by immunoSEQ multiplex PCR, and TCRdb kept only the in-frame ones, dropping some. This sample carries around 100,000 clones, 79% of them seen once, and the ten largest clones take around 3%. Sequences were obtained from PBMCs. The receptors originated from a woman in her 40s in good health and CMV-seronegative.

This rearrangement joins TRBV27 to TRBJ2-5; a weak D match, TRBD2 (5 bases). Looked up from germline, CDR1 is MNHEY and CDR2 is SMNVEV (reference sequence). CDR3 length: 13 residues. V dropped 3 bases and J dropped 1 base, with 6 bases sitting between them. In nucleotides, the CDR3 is TGTGCCAGCAGTTTCGGGGTCCAAGAGACCCAGTACTTC. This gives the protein CASSFGVQETQYF.

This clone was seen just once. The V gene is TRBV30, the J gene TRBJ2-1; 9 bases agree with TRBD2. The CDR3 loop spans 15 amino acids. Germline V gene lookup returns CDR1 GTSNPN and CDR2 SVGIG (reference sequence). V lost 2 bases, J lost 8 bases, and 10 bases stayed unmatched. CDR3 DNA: TGTGCCTGGAGTCCAGCGGGGGGCCATAGGGATGAGCAGTTCTTC. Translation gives CAWSPAGGHRDEQFF.

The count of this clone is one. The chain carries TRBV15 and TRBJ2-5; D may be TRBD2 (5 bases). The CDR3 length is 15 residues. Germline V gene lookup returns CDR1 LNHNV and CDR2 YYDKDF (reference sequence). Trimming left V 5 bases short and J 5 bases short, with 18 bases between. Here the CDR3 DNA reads TGTGCCACCAGCCTCGACCGGCCCCGCGGGGAGACCCAGTACTTC. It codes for CATSLDRPRGETQYF.

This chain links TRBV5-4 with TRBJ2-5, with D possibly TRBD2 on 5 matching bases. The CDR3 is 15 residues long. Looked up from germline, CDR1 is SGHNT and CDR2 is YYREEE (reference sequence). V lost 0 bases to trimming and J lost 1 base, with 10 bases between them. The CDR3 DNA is TGTGCCAGCAGCTTGGTTCAGGACTTCCAAGAGACCCAGTACTTC. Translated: CASSLVQDFQETQYF.

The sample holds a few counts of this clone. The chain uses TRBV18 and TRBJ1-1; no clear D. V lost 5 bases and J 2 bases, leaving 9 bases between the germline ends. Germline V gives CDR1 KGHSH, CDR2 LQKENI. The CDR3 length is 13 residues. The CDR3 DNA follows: TGTGCCAGCTCAAGAGGGCACAACACTGAAGCTTTCTTT. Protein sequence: CASSRGHNTEAFF. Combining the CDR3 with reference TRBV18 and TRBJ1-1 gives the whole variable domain NAGVMQNPRHLVRRRGQEARLRCSPMKGHSHVYWYRQLPEEGLKFMVYLQKENIIDESGMPKERFSAEFPKEGPSILRIQQVVRGDSAAYFCASSRGHNTEAFFGQGTRLTVV.

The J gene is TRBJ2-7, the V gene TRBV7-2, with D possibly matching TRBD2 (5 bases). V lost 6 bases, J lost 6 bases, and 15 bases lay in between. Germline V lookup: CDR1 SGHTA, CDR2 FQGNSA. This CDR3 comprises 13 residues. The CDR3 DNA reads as TGTGCCAGCAGTTCTAGGACTGTCCTCGAGCAGTACTTC. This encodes CASSSRTVLEQYF.

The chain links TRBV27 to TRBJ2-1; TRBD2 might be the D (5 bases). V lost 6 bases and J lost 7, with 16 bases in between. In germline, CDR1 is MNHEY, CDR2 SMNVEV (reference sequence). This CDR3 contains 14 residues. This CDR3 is CASRRVTGRNEQFF. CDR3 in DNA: TGTGCCAGCAGGCGGGTAACGGGTAGGAATGAGCAGTTCTTC.

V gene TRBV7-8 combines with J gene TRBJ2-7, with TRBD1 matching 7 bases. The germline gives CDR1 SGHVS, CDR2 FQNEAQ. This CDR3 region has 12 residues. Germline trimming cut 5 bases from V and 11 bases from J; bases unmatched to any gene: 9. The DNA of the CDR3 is TGTGCCAGCAGCCACCCCGGGACAGAGGAGTACTTC. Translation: CASSHPGTEEYF.

In DNA form, the CDR3 reads TGTGCCAGCAGCGCCGGGACAGGGGAACACGAGCAGTACTTC. Translated, it gives CASSAGTGEHEQYF. This rearrangement joins TRBV9 to TRBJ2-7; 10 positions agree with TRBD1. CDR1 is SGDLS and CDR2 is YYNGEE in the germline V gene. V shed 3 bases and J 5 bases; nucleotides not matched to a gene: 5. CDR3 length: 14 residues. The complete variable domain, with remaining parts taken from reference TRBV9 and TRBJ2-7, reads DSGVTQTPKHLITATGQRVTLRCSPRSGDLSVYWYQQSLDQGLQFLIQYYNGEERAKGNILERFSAQQFPDLHSELNLSSLELGDSALYFCASSAGTGEHEQYFGPGTRLTVT.

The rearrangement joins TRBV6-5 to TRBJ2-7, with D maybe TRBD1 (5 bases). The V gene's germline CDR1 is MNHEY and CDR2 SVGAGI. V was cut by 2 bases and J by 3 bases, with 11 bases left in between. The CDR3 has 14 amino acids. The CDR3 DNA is TGTGCCAGCAGTTACCGACTTCAGGGCTACGAGCAGTACTTC. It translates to CASSYRLQGYEQYF.

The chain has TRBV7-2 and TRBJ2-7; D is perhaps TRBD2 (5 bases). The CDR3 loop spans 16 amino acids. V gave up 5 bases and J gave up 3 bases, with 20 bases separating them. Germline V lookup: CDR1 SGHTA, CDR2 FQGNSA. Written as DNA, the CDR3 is TGTGCCAGCAGCGGAGGCCCCTTAGGTGGAAGCTACGAGCAGTACTTC. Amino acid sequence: CASSGGPLGGSYEQYF.

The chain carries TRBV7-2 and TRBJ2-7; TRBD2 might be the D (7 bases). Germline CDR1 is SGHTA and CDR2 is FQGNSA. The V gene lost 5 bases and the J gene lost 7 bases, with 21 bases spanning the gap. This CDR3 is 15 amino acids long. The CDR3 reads CASSLIWGGAGEQYF. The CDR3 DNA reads TGTGCCAGCAGCCTAATCTGGGGGGGGGCTGGAGAGCAGTACTTC.

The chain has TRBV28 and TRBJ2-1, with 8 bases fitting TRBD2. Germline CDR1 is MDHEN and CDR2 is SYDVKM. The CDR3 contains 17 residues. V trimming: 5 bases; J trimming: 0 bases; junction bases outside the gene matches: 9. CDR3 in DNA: TGTGCCAGCAGTGAGACCGGGACTAGGGGCTCCTACAATGAGCAGTTCTTC. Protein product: CASSETGTRGSYNEQFF.

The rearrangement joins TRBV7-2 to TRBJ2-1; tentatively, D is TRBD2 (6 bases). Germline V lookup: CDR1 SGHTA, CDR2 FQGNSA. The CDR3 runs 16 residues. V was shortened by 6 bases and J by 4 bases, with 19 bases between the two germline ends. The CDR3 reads CASRDPGTLLYNEQFF. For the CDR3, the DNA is TGTGCCAGCAGAGATCCCGGGACTCTCCTTTACAATGAGCAGTTCTTC.

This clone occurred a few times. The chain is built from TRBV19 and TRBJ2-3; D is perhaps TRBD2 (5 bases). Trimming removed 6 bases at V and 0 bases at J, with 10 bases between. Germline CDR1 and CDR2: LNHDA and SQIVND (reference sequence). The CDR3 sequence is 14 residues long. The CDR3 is CASRNRESTDTQYF. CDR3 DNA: TGTGCCAGTAGGAATCGGGAAAGCACAGATACGCAGTATTTT. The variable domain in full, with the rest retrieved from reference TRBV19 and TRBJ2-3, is DGGITQSPKYLFRKEGQNVTLSCEQNLNHDAMYWYRQDPGQGLRLIYYSQIVNDFQKGDIAEGYSVSREKKESFPLTVTSAQKNPTAFYLCASRNRESTDTQYFGPGTRLTVL.

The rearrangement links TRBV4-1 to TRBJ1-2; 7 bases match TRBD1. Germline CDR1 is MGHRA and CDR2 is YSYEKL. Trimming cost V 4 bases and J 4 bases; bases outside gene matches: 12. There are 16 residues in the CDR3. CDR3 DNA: TGCGCCAGCAGCCCCGGAGGGGGGACAGCAAGCTATGGCTACACCTTC. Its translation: CASSPGGGTASYGYTF.

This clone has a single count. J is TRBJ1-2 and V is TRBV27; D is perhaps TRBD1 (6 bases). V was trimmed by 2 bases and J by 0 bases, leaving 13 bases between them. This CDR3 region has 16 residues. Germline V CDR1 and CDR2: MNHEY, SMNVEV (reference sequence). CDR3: CASSLTWDTTNYGYTF. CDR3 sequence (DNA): TGTGCCAGCAGTTTAACCTGGGACACTACTAACTATGGCTACACCTTC.

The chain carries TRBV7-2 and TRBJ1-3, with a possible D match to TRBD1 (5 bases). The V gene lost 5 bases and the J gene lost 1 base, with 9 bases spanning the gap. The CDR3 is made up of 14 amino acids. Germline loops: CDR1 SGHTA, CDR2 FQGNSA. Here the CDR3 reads CASSLGHSGNTIYF. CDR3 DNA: TGTGCCAGCAGCCTAGGACATTCTGGAAACACCATATATTTT. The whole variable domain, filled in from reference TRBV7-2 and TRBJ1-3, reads GAGVSQSPSNKVTEKGKDVELRCDPISGHTALYWYRQSLGQGLEFLIYFQGNSAPDKSGLPSDRFSAERTGGSVSTLTIQRTQQEDSAVYLCASSLGHSGNTIYFGEGSWLTVV.

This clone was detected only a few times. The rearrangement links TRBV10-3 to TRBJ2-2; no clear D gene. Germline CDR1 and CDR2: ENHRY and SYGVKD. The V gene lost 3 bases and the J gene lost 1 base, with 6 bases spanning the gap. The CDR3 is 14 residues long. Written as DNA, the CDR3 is TGTGCCATCAGTGAAGGAGAGAACACCGGGGAGCTGTTTTTT. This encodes CAISEGENTGELFF.

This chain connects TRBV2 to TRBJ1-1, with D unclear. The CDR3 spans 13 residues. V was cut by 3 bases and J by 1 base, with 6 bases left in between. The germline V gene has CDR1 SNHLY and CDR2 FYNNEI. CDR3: CASSDVRNTEAFF. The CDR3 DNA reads TGTGCCAGCAGTGATGTGCGGAACACTGAAGCTTTCTTT. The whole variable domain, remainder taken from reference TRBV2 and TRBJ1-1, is EPEVTQTPSHQVTQMGQEVILRCVPISNHLYFYWYRQILGQKVEFLVSFYNNEISEKSEIFDDQFSVERPDGSNFTLKIRSTKLEDSAMYFCASSDVRNTEAFFGQGTRLTVV.

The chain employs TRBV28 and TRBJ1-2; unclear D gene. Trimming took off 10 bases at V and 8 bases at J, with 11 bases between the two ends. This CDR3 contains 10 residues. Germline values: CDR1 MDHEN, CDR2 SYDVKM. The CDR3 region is CATHSGGYTF. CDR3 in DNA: TGTGCCACCCATTCGGGAGGCTACACCTTC.

CDR3 protein: CASRGTSGTYEQYF. The CDR3 nucleotides are TGCGCCAGCAGGGGGACTAGCGGGACCTACGAGCAGTACTTC. The chain links TRBV10-2 to TRBJ2-7; TRBD2 matches at 13 bases. V lost 6 bases to trimming and J lost 2 bases; unmatched junction nucleotides: 1. Germline V gene data show CDR1 as WSHSY and CDR2 as SAAADI. This CDR3 region has 14 residues.

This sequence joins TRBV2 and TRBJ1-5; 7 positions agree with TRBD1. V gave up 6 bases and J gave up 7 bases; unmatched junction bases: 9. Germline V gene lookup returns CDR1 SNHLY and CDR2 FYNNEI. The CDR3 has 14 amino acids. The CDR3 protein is CASSHRQGLQPQHF. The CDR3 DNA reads TGTGCCAGCAGCCACAGACAGGGCTTGCAGCCCCAGCATTTT.

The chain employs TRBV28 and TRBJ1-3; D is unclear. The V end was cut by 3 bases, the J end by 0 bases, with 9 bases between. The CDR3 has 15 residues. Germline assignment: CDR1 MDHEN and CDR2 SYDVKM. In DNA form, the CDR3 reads TGTGCCAGCAGTTTTCTCCCGAGCTCTGGAAACACCATATATTTT. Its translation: CASSFLPSSGNTIYF.

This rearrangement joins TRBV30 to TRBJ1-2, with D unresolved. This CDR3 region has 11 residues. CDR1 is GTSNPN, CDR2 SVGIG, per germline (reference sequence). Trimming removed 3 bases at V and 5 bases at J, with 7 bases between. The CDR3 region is CAWRETYGYTF. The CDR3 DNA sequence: TGTGCCTGGAGGGAGACTTATGGCTACACCTTC. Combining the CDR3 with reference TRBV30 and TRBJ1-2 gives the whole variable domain SQTIHQWPATLVQPVGSPLSLECTVEGTSNPNLYWYRQAAGRGLQLLFYSVGIGQISSEVPQNLSASRPQDRQFILSSKKLLLSDSGFYLCAWRETYGYTFGSGTRLTVV.

CDR3 in DNA: TGCAGCGTTGAAGAGGGACTCGCGAATGAGCAGTTCTTC. Translating gives CSVEEGLANEQFF. The genes are TRBV29-1 and TRBJ2-1, with D perhaps TRBD2 (6 bases). Germline V lookup: CDR1 SQVTM, CDR2 ANQGSEA. With 0 bases removed from V and 7 bases from J, the gap between germline ends came to 10 bases. The CDR3 loop spans 13 amino acids.

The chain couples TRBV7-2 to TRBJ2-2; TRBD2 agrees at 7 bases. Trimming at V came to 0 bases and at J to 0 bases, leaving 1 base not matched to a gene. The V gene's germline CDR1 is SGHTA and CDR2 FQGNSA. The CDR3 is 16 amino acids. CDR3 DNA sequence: TGTGCCAGCAGCTTAGCCGCGGGGGCGAACACCGGGGAGCTGTTTTTT. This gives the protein CASSLAAGANTGELFF.

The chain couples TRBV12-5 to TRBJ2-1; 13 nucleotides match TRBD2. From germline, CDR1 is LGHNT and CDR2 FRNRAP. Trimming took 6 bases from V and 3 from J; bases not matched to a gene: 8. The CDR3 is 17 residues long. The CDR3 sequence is CASGPTSGGARYNEQFF. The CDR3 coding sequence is TGTGCTAGTGGCCCCACTAGCGGGGGGGCCCGCTACAATGAGCAGTTCTTC.

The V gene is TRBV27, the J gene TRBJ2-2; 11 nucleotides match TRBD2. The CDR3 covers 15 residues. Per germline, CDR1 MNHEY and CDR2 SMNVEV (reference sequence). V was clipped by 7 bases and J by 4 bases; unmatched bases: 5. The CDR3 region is CASTFGTSGTGELFF. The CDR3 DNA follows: TGTGCCAGCACCTTCGGGACTAGCGGCACCGGGGAGCTGTTTTTT.

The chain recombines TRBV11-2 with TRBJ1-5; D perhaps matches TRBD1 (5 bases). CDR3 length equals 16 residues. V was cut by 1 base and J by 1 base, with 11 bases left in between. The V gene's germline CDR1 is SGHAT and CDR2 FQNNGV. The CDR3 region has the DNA TGTGCCAGCAGCTTAGGAACAGGAGACAGCAATCAGCCCCAGCATTTT. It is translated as CASSLGTGDSNQPQHF.

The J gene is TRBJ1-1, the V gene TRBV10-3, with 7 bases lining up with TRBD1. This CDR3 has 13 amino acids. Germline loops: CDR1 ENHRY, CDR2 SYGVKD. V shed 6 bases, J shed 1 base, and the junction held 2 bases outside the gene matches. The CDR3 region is CAISDRANTEAFF. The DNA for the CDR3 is TGTGCCATCAGCGACAGGGCGAACACTGAAGCTTTCTTT.

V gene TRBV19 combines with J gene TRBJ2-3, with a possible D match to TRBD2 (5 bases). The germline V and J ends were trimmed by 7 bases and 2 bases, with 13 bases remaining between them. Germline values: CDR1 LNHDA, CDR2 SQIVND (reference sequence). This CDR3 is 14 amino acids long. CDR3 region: CASNFPGNTDTQYF. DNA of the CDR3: TGTGCCAGTAACTTCCCGGGGAACACAGATACGCAGTATTTT.